The 10 T cell receptor beta chains reported below all come from one sample, sequenced in a study of blood T cells in healthy people across ages. It was with a sample-barcoded 5' primer and a J-beta primer mix that a second PCR of roughly 7 to 12 cycles was run. In TCRdb, the 5' RACE reads were re-called with MiXCR into one record per CDR3 protein. The data hold around 690,000 distinct CDR3 sequences, with 45% to 65% observed a single time. The sample was blood. The receptors shown here come from a man between 60 and 70 years old in good health.

Only a few counts were recorded for this clonotype. The chain couples TRBV29-1 to TRBJ2-1, with D perhaps matching TRBD2 (5 bases). Germline V lookup: CDR1 SQVTM, CDR2 ANQGSEA. Between the trimmed V and J ends, which lost 6 bases and 1 base, there was a span of 10 bases. The length of the CDR3 is 13 residues. In DNA form, the CDR3 reads TGCAGCGTACGGGGTTGGTCCTACAATGAGCAGTTCTTC. Amino acid sequence: CSVRGWSYNEQFF.

This clonotype was recorded once. CDR3 nucleotides: TGTGCCAGCAGAAAAAGGGGACAGGCGAACACTGAAGCTTTCTTT. Amino acid sequence: CASRKRGQANTEAFF. This rearrangement joins TRBV6-4 to TRBJ1-1; TRBD1 aligns across 8 bases. Germline CDR1 MRHNA, CDR2 SNTAGT. V dropped 6 bases and J dropped 1; count of bases not matched to a gene: 7. This CDR3 has 15 amino acids.

V gene TRBV3-1 combines with J gene TRBJ2-1; TRBD2 might be the D (7 bases). The length of the CDR3 is 14 residues. CDR1 is LGHDT, CDR2 YNNKEL, per germline (reference sequence). Trimming left V 7 bases short and J 4 bases short, with 14 bases between. CDR3 DNA sequence: TGTGCCAGCAAATCTGCGGGGGCGTACAATGAGCAGTTCTTC. Translated: CASKSAGAYNEQFF.

This clonotype was seen a few times. V usage is TRBV13 and J usage is TRBJ2-7, with 8 bases fitting TRBD2. The germline CDR1 and CDR2 sequences are PRHDT and FYEKMQ (reference sequence). This CDR3 region has 15 residues. V shed 4 bases, J shed 6 bases, and the junction held 11 bases outside the gene matches. The CDR3 DNA reads TGTGCCAGCAGCTCCTCAACCGGGGGGGTCACCGAGCAGTACTTC. Translated, it gives CASSSSTGGVTEQYF. The full variable domain, its missing parts supplied by reference TRBV13 and TRBJ2-7, is AAGVIQSPRHLIKEKRETATLKCYPIPRHDTVYWYQQGPGQDPQFLISFYEKMQSDKGSIPDRFSAQQFSDYHSELNMSSLELGDSALYFCASSSSTGGVTEQYFGPGTRLTVT.

This clonotype was detected ten times or more. The chain joins TRBV11-2 to TRBJ2-5; D may be TRBD1 (5 bases). V was cut by 3 bases and J by 4 bases, with 9 bases left in between. The CDR3 is 13 amino acids. Germline V gene data show CDR1 as SGHAT and CDR2 as FQNNGV. CDR3 region: CASSLAGRETQYF. The CDR3 nucleotides read TGTGCCAGCAGCTTGGCAGGGCGAGAGACCCAGTACTTC.

The chain joins TRBV5-6 to TRBJ2-6; D possibly uses TRBD1 or TRBD2 (5 bases each). The CDR3 contains 17 residues. Germline V gives CDR1 SGHDT, CDR2 YYEEEE. Trimming took off 4 bases at V and 0 bases at J, with 14 bases between the two ends. CDR3 in amino acids: CASSPGRGLSGANVLTF. The DNA for the CDR3 is TGTGCCAGCAGCCCGGGACGGGGCCTCTCTGGGGCCAACGTCCTGACTTTC.

J is TRBJ1-1 and V is TRBV2, with no clear D. This CDR3 comprises 13 residues. From germline, CDR1 is SNHLY and CDR2 FYNNEI. V lost 7 bases, J lost 1 base, and 10 bases lay in between. CDR3 in amino acids: CASIDSGNTEAFF. The CDR3, as DNA: TGTGCCAGCATTGATTCCGGGAACACTGAAGCTTTCTTT.

This chain uses TRBV14 with TRBJ1-1; TRBD1 aligns across 9 bases. There are 14 residues in the CDR3. The germline V gene encodes CDR1 SGHDN and CDR2 FVKESK. Losses at the gene ends were 4 bases for V and 6 bases for J; bases not matched to a gene: 6. The CDR3 reads CASSRGQGFAEAFF. CDR3 in DNA: TGTGCCAGCAGCCGCGGACAGGGGTTCGCTGAAGCTTTCTTT.

The J gene is TRBJ2-7, the V gene TRBV20-1; 8 positions agree with TRBD1. V shed 3 bases, J shed 4 bases, and the junction held 11 bases outside the gene matches. CDR3 length: 15 residues. Germline CDR1 and CDR2: DFQATT and SNEGSKA (reference sequence). This chain's CDR3 is CSARPRGTGPYEQYF. For the CDR3, the DNA is TGCAGTGCTAGGCCCCGGGGGACAGGACCTTACGAGCAGTACTTC.

This chain uses TRBV6-4 with TRBJ2-1; the match to TRBD2 covers 8 bases. CDR1 is MRHNA, CDR2 SNTAGT, per germline. CDR3 length equals 16 residues. V lost 1 base, J lost 6 bases, and 8 bases stayed unmatched. CDR3 in amino acids: CASSDWFGTSANEQFF. The CDR3 nucleotides read TGTGCCAGCAGTGACTGGTTTGGGACTAGTGCCAATGAGCAGTTCTTC.